This TCR beta chain was recorded in a study of metastatic and nonmetastatic thyroid tumors. Each patient came to thyroid surgery without any prior treatment (of any kind). Trimming removed 6 bases from V and 0 bases from J, with 9 bases in between. Looked up from germline, CDR1 is MNHEY and CDR2 is SMNVEV (reference sequence). The CDR3 contains 14 residues. This clone has at least ten counts. TCRdb recomputed clones from the PCR reads via MiXCR. The repertoire holds approximately 79,000 clones, with around 7.8% as singletons. This TCR was sampled from a female donor with papillary thyroid cancer or a benign thyroid nodule (not recorded which). Some clones in this sample may be carry-over from other donors' samples. This chain links TRBV27 with TRBJ2-1; a weak D match, TRBD2 (5 bases). Material for sequencing was blood. DNA for the CDR3: TGTGCCAGCAGGGGAGATATCTCCTACAATGAGCAGTTCTTC. It encodes CASRGDISYNEQFF.